This TCR beta chain came from a study of graft-versus-host responses after intestinal transplantation. Study-level background: Anti-thymocyte globulin induction was given to all recipients, followed by tacrolimus and steroids for roughly 3 years.

CDR1 is SNHLY, CDR2 FYNNEI, per germline. Trimming cost V 6 bases and J 7 bases; bases outside gene matches: 8. The CDR3 sequence is 14 residues long. Study-wide results and limits: In patients with graft-donor T cell macrochimerism, allograft graft-versus-host to host-versus-graft clonal ratios were high.

As regards this clone: What it binds is not known.

Libraries were prepared by immunoSEQ multiplex PCR; TCRdb keeps only in-frame clonotypes and omits some of them. The sample comprises some 130,000 clones, roughly 95% of which are singletons, and more than 2.5% rests with the top ten. The chain uses TRBV2 and TRBJ1-5; 8 nucleotides match TRBD1. The material sequenced was unstimulated CD8+ T cells sorted from spleen or lymph node cells, taken before intestinal transplant. This TCR was sampled from a human donor who received an intestinal transplant. The CDR3: CASSNGQGGQPQHF. Here the CDR3 DNA reads TGTGCCAGCAGCAATGGACAGGGCGGGCAGCCCCAGCATTTT.